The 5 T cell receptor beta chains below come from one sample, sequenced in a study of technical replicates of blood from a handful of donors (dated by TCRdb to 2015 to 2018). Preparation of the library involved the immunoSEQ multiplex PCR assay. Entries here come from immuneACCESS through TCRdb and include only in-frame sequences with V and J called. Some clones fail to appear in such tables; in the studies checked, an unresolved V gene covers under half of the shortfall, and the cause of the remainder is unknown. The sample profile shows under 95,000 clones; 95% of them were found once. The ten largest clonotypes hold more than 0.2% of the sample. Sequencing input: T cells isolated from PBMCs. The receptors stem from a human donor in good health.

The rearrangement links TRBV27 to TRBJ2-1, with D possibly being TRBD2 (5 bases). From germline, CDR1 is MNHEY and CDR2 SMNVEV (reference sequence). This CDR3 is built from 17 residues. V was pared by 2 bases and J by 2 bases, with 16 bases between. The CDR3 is CASSLGLSARAYNEQFF. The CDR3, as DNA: TGTGCCAGCAGTTTAGGCCTTAGCGCACGAGCCTACAATGAGCAGTTCTTC.

CDR3 region: CASSSTPGQQTSYNSPLHF. CDR3 coding DNA: TGTGCCAGCAGCTCAACGCCGGGACAGCAGACCTCCTATAATTCACCCCTCCACTTT. The rearrangement links TRBV7-9 to TRBJ1-6; 7 bases match TRBD1. The V and J ends lost 4 bases and 0 bases, in that order; junction bases with no gene match: 12. The CDR3 is made up of 19 amino acids. CDR1 SEHNR and CDR2 FQNEAQ come from the germline V gene (reference sequence).

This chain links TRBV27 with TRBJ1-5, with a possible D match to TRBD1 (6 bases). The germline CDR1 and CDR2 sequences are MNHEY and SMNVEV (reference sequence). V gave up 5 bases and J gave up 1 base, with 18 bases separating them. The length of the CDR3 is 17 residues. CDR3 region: CASSATKTGLSNQPQHF. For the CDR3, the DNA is TGTGCCAGCAGTGCTACTAAGACAGGTCTGAGCAATCAGCCCCAGCATTTT.

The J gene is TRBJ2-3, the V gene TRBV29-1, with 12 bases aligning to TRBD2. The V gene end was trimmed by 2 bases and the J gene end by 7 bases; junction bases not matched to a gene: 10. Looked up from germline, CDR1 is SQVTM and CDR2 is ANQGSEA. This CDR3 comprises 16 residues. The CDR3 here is CSVESASGRAVYTQYF. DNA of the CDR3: TGCAGCGTTGAATCTGCTAGCGGGAGGGCCGTCTATACGCAGTATTTT.

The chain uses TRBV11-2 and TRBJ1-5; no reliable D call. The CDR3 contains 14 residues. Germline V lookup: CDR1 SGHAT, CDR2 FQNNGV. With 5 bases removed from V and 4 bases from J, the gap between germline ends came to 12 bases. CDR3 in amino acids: CASSDGSGNQPQHF. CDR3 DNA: TGTGCCAGCAGCGACGGTTCAGGAAATCAGCCCCAGCATTTT.